Many counts were recorded for the clone carrying this T cell receptor (beta chain). Its matching antigen is unknown. The study, taken as a whole, reports: The larger cohort examined one V-J beta rearrangement, not whole repertoires. The TCR gene usage of tumor memory CD4+ T cells clustered together with blood and lymph node memory CD4+ cells and with lymph node naive CD4+ cells. Tumor Treg TCRs overlapped most with tumor naive CD4+ cells.

Germline CDR1 is KGHDR and CDR2 is SFDVKD. The length of the CDR3 is 16 residues. With 0 bases removed from V and 4 bases from J, the gap between germline ends came to 14 bases. TCRdb reanalysed the 5' RACE reads using MiXCR and keeps one entry per CDR3 protein. The sample lists tens of thousands of distinct CDR3 sequences; roughly 24% were seen once. V gene TRBV24-1 combines with J gene TRBJ1-1; D is perhaps TRBD1 (6 bases). The receptor comes from a female donor with breast cancer. The sequencing input was naive CD4+ T cells sorted from a lymph node. The subset is: naive CD4+ T cells, CD4+CD45RA+CD25-. CDR3 loop: CATSDLVGAPATEAFF. CDR3 nucleotides: TGTGCCACCAGTGATTTGGTGGGGGCCCCAGCCACTGAAGCTTTCTTT.